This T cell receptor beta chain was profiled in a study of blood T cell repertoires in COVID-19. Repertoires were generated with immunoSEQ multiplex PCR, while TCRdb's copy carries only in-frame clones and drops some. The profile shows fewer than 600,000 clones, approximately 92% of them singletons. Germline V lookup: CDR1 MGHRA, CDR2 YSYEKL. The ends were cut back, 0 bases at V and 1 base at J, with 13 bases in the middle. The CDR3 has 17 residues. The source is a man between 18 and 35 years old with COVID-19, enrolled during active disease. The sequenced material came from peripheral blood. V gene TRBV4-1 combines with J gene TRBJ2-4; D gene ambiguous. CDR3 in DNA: TGCGCCAGCAGCCAAGATCTACGCCCGTTCGCCAAAAACATTCAGTACTTC. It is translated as CASSQDLRPFAKNIQYF.